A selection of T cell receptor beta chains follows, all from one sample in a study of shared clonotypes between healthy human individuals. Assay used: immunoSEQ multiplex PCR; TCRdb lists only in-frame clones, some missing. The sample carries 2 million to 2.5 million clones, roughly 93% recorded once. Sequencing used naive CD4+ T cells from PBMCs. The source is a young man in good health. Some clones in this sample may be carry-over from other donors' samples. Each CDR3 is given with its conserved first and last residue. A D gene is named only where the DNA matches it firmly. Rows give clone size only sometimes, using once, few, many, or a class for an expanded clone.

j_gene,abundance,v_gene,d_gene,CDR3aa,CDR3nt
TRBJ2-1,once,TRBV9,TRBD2,CASSVRGTSGAHLLYNEQFF,TGTGCCAGCAGCGTTAGGGGGACTAGCGGAGCCCATTTACTCTACAATGAGCAGTTCTTC
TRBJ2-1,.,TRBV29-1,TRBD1,CSVDQPRQGWGNEQFF,TGCAGCGTTGACCAACCTAGACAGGGTTGGGGCAATGAGCAGTTCTTC
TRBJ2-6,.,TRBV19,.,CASSTGGLGANVLTF,TGTGCCAGTAGTACCGGGGGGCTTGGGGCCAACGTCCTGACTTTC
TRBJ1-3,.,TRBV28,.,CASSPGALGNTIYF,TGTGCCAGCAGCCCTGGGGCGCTCGGAAACACCATATATTTT
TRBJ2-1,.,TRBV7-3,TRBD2,CASSPRTSAYNEQFF,TGTGCCAGCAGCCCTCGGACTAGCGCCTACAATGAGCAGTTCTTC
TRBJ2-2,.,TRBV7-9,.,CASSLGAPGAGELFF,TGTGCCAGCAGCTTAGGCGCTCCCGGGGCGGGGGAGCTGTTTTTT
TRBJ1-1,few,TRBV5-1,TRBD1,CASTGTANTEAFF,TGCGCCAGCACTGGGACAGCGAACACTGAAGCTTTCTTT
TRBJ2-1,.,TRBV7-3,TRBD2,CASSLLAGGGQFF,TGTGCCAGCAGCCTCCTAGCGGGAGGGGGACAGTTCTTC
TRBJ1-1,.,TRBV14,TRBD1,CASRRQGKGDTEAFF,TGTGCCAGCCGCAGACAGGGTAAAGGGGATACTGAAGCTTTCTTT
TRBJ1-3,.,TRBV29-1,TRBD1,CSARQGTSSGNTIYF,TGCAGCGCCAGACAGGGGACCTCCTCTGGAAACACCATATATTTT
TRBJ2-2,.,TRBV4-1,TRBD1,CASSRGTANTGELFF,TGCGCCAGCAGCCGAGGGACAGCGAACACCGGGGAGCTGTTTTTT
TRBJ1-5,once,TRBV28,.,CASRGRGISNQPQHF,TGTGCCAGCAGGGGCCGGGGGATCAGCAATCAGCCCCAGCATTTT
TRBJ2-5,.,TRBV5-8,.,CASSDGTDLGPGAQYF,TGTGCCAGCAGCGATGGGACAGACTTGGGACCGGGAGCCCAGTACTTC
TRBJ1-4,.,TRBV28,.,CASSVRSEGEYEKLFF,TGTGCCAGCAGTGTCAGGTCGGAGGGGGAATATGAAAAACTGTTTTTT
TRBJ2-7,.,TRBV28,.,CASSLHAGPSSYEQYF,TGTGCCAGCAGTTTACATGCAGGGCCCAGCTCCTACGAGCAGTACTTC
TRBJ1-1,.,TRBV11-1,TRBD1,CASSPQTGGTEAFF,TGTGCCAGCAGCCCCCAGACAGGGGGCACTGAAGCTTTCTTT
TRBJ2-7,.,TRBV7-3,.,CASSLTYGGSYEQYF,TGTGCCAGCAGCTTAACGTACGGAGGGTCCTACGAGCAGTACTTC
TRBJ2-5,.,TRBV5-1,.,CASRQGSASTQETQYF,TGCGCCAGCAGGCAGGGTAGCGCGTCTACCCAAGAGACCCAGTACTTC
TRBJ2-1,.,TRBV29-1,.,CSVEVYNEQFF,TGCAGCGTTGAGGTCTACAATGAGCAGTTCTTC
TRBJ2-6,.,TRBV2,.,CASRGRDVSSGANVLTF,TGTGCCAGCAGGGGCCGGGACGTCAGCTCTGGGGCCAACGTCCTGACTTTC
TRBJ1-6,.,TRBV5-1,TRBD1,CASSRTAGTGDNSPLHF,TGCGCCAGCAGCCGGACCGCTGGGACAGGGGACAATTCACCCCTCCACTTT
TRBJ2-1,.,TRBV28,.,CASSLISRFEQFF,TGTGCCAGCAGTTTAATTTCCAGATTTGAGCAGTTCTTC
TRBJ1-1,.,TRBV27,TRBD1,CASSSRDRPAMNTEAFF,TGTGCCAGCAGTTCTAGGGACAGACCAGCGATGAACACTGAAGCTTTCTTT
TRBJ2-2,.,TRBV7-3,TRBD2,CASSPTSGGVNTGELFF,TGTGCCAGCAGCCCGACTAGCGGGGGAGTAAACACCGGGGAGCTGTTTTTT
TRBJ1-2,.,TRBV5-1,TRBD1,CASSSTTGNYGYTF,TGCGCCAGCAGCTCTACGACAGGGAACTATGGCTACACCTTC
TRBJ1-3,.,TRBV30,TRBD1,CAWTRDSLIIYF,TGTGCCTGGACAAGGGACAGCCTTATAATATATTTT
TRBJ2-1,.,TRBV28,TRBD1,CASSLTGAQNEQFF,TGTGCCAGCAGTTTGACAGGGGCGCAAAATGAGCAGTTCTTC
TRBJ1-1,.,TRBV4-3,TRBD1,CASSRTGGSEAFF,TGCGCCAGCAGCCGAACAGGGGGTTCTGAAGCTTTCTTT
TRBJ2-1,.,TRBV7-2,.,CASSQRTYSYNEQFF,TGTGCCAGCAGCCAGAGGACTTATTCCTACAATGAGCAGTTCTTC
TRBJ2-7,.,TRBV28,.,CASSFGSGSEQYF,TGTGCCAGCAGTTTCGGATCAGGGAGCGAGCAGTACTTC
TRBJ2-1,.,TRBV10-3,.,CAISADPAGEQFF,TGTGCCATCAGTGCAGACCCTGCTGGGGAGCAGTTCTTC
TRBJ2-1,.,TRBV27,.,CASKIQGTSRGSPQFF,TGTGCCAGCAAGATCCAGGGAACTAGCCGCGGGTCGCCTCAGTTCTTC
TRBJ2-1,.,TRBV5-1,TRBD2,CASSSAPLAGTYNEQFF,TGCGCCAGCAGCTCCGCTCCACTAGCGGGAACCTACAATGAGCAGTTCTTC
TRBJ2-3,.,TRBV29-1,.,CSVDLARSTDTQYF,TGCAGCGTTGATCTAGCCAGAAGCACAGATACGCAGTATTTT
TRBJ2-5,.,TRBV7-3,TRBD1,CASSPTGGETQYF,TGTGCCAGCAGCCCGACAGGGGGGGAGACCCAGTACTTC
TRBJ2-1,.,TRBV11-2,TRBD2,CASSSPRGETSGRANEQFF,TGTGCCAGCAGCTCCCCGCGGGGCGAGACTAGCGGGAGGGCCAATGAGCAGTTCTTC
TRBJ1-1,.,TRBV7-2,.,CASSLIQGSGTEAFF,TGTGCCAGCAGCTTGATACAGGGTTCTGGCACTGAAGCTTTCTTT
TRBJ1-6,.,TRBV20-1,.,CSTGHNSPLHF,TGCAGTACAGGACATAATTCACCCCTCCACTTT
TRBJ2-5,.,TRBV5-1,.,CASRGVGQETQYF,TGCGCCAGCAGAGGAGTGGGCCAAGAGACCCAGTACTTC
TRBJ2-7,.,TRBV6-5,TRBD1,CASSSGTGLEQYF,TGTGCCAGCAGTTCCGGGACAGGACTGGAGCAGTACTTC
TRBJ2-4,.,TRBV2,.,CASSFSGGGPNPKNIQYF,TGTGCCAGCAGCTTCTCTGGGGGGGGCCCCAACCCCAAAAACATTCAGTACTTC
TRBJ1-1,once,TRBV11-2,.,CASRNGGVGTEAFF,TGTGCCAGCAGGAACGGGGGGGTAGGAACTGAAGCTTTCTTT
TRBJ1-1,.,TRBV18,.,CASSPNPLEAFF,TGTGCCAGCTCACCAAATCCTCTTGAAGCTTTCTTT
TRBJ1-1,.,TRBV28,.,CASAGGMNTEAFF,TGTGCCAGCGCGGGGGGCATGAACACTGAAGCTTTCTTT
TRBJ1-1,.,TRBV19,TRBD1,CASRSSGTGNTEAFF,TGTGCCAGTAGAAGTTCCGGGACAGGGAACACTGAAGCTTTCTTT
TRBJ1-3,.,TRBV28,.,CASSSYGGAFGNTIYF,TGTGCCAGCAGTTCGTATGGGGGCGCATTTGGAAACACCATATATTTT
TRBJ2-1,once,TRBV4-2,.,CASSHSESSYNEQFF,TGTGCCAGCAGCCACAGCGAGAGCTCCTACAATGAGCAGTTCTTC